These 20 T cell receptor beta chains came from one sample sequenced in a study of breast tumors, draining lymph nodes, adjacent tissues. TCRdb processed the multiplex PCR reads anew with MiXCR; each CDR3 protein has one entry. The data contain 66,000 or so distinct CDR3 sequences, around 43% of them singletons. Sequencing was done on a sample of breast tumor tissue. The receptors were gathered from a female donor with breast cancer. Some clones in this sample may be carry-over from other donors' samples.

The CDR3, as DNA: TGCGCCAGCAGCCACATCTCGACAGGGGAATGGGGCTACACCTTC. Residues: CASSHISTGEWGYTF. The genes are TRBV4-1 and TRBJ1-2; 8 bases line up with TRBD1. This CDR3 is 15 amino acids long. Trimming at V came to 3 bases and at J to 8 bases, leaving 11 bases not matched to a gene. CDR1 and CDR2 from the germline V gene are MGHRA and YSYEKL.

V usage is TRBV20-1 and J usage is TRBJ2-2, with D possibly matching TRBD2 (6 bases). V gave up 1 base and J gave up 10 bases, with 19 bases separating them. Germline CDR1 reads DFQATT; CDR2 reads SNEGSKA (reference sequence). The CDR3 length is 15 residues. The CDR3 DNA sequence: TGCAGTGCTAGAGGGTATATAGGACTAATCGTGGAGCTGTTTTTT. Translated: CSARGYIGLIVELFF.

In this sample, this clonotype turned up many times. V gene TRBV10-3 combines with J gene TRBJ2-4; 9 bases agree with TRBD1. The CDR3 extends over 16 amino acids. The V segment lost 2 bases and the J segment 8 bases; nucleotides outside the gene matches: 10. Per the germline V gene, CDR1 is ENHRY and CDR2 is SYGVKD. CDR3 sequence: CAISETMGQGGDIQYF. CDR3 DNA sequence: TGTGCCATCAGTGAGACCATGGGACAGGGCGGCGACATTCAGTACTTC.

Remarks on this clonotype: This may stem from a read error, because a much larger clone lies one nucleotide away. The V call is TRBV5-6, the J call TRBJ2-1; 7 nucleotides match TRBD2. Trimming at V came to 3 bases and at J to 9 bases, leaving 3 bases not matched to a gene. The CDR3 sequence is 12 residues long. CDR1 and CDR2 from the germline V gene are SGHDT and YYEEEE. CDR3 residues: CASSYGRTEQFF. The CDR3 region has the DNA TGTGCCAGCAGCTACGGGAGGACTGAGCAGTTCTTC.

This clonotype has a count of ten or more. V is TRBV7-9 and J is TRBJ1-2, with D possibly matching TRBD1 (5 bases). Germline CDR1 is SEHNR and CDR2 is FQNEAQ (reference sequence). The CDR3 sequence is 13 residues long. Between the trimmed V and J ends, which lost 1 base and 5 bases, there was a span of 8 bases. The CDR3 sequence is CASSLGGGYGYTF. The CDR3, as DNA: TGTGCCAGCAGCTTAGGCGGGGGATATGGCTACACCTTC.

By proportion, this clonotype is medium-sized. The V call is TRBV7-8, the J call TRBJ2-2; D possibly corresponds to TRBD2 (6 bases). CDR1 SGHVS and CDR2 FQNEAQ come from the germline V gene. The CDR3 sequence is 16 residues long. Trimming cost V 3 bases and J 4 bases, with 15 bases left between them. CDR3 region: CASSFPPRGSTGELFF. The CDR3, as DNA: TGTGCCAGCAGCTTCCCCCCGCGGGGTAGCACCGGGGAGCTGTTTTTT.

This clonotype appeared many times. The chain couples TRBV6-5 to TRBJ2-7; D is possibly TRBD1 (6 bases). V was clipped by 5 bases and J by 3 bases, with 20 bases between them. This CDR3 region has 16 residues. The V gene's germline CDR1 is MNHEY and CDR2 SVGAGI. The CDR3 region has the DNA TGTGCCAGCAGTCAGACCAGGACAGTGGGCCTCTACGAGCAGTACTTC. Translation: CASSQTRTVGLYEQYF.

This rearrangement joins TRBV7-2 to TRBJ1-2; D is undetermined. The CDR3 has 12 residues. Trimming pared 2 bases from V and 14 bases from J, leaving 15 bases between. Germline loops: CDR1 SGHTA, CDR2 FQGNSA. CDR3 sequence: CASSLPYRRVTF. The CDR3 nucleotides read TGTGCCAGCAGCTTACCCTACCGACGCGTAACCTTC.

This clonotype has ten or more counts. As DNA, the CDR3 is TGCAGTGCTAGAGGCAACAGGGCTAATGAAAAACTGTTTTTT. Amino acid sequence: CSARGNRANEKLFF. This chain joins TRBV20-1 and TRBJ1-4; tentative D call: TRBD1 (6 bases). The CDR3 totals 14 residues. V lost 1 base to trimming and J lost 3 bases, with 9 bases between them. CDR1 is DFQATT and CDR2 is SNEGSKA in the germline V gene (reference sequence).

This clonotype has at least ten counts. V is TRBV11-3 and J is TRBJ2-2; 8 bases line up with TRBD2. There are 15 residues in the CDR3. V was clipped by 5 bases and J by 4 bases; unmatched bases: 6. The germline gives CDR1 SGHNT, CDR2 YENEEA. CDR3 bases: TGTGCCAGCAGCGGGGGACTAGAGGCCACCGGGGAGCTGTTTTTT. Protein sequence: CASSGGLEATGELFF.

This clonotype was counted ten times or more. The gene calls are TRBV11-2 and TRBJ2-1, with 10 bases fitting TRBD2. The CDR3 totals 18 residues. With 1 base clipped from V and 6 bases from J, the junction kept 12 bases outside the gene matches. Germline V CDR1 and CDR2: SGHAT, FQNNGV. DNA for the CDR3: TGTGCCAGCAGCTTAGTATGGCCAGCGGGAGGGCGGGCCAATGAGCAGTTCTTC. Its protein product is CASSLVWPAGGRANEQFF.

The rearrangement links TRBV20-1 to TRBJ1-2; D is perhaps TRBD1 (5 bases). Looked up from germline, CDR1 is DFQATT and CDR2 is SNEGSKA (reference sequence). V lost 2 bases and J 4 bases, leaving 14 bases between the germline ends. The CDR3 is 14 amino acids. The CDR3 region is CSARPQGLGYGYTF. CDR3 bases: TGCAGTGCTAGACCTCAGGGTTTGGGCTATGGCTACACCTTC.

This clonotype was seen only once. CDR3 in amino acids: CSARDRDRGGNQPQHF. The CDR3 nucleotides read TGCAGTGCTAGAGACCGGGACAGGGGAGGCAATCAGCCCCAGCATTTT. The chain joins TRBV20-1 to TRBJ1-5; TRBD1 aligns across 10 bases. The V gene end was trimmed by 0 bases and the J gene end by 2 bases; junction bases not matched to a gene: 4. CDR3 length equals 16 residues. CDR1 and CDR2 from the germline V gene are DFQATT and SNEGSKA (reference sequence).

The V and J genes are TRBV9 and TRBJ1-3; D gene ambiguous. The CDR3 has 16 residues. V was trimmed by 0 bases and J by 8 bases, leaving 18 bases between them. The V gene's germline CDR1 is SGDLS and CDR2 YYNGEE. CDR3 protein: CASSVAPAIYGYTIYF. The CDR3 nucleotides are TGTGCCAGCAGCGTAGCCCCAGCAATCTATGGCTACACCATATATTTT.

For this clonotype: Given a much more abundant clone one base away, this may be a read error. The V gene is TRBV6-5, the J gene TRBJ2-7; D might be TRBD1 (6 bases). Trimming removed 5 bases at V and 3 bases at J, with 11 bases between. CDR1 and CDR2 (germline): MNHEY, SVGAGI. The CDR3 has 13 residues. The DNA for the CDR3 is TGTGCCAGCAGTCACTTGACAGGCTACGAGCAGTACTTC. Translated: CASSHLTGYEQYF.

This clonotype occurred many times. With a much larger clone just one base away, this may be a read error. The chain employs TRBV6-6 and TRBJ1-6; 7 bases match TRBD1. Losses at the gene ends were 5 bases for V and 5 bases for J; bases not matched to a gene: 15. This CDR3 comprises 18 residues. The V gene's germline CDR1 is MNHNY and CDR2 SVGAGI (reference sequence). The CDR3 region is CASSHTTGLLVDNSPLHF. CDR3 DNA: TGTGCCAGCAGTCATACGACAGGGTTGCTTGTAGATAATTCACCCCTCCACTTT.

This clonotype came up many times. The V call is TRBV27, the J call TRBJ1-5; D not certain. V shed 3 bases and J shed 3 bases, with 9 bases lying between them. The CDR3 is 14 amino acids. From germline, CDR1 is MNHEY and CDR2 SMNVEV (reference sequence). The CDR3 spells CASSFSSPNQPQHF. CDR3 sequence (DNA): TGTGCCAGCAGTTTTTCCAGCCCCAATCAGCCCCAGCATTTT.

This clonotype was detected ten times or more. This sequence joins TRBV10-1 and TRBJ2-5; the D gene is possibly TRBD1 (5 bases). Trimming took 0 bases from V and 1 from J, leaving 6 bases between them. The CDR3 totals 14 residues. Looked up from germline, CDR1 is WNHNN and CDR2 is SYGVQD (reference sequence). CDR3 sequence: CASSESTAQETQYF. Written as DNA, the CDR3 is TGCGCCAGCAGTGAGTCGACAGCCCAAGAGACCCAGTACTTC.

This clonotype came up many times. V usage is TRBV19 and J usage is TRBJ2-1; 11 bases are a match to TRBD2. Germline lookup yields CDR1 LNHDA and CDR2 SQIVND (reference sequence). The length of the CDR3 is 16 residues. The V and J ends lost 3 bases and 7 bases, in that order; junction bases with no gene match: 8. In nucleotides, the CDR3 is TGTGCCAGTAGTATTGAACTAGCGGGGGCGAGGAATGAGCAGTTCTTC. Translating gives CASSIELAGARNEQFF.

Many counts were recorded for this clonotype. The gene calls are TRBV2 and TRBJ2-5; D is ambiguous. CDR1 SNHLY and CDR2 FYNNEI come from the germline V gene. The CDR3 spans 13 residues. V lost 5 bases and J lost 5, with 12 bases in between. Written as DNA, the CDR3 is TGTGCCAGCAGTAGGATGTTCGGGGAGACCCAGTACTTC. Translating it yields CASSRMFGETQYF.